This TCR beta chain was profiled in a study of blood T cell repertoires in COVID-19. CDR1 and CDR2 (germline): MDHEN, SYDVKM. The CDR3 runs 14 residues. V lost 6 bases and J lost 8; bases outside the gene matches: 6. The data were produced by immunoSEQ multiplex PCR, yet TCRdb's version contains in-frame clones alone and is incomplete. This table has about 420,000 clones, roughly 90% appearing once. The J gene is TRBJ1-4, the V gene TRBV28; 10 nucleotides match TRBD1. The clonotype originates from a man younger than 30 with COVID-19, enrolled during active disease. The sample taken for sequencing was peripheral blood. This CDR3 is CASRPDRGREKLFF. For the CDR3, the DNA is TGTGCCAGCAGACCGGACAGGGGGAGGGAAAAACTGTTTTTT.